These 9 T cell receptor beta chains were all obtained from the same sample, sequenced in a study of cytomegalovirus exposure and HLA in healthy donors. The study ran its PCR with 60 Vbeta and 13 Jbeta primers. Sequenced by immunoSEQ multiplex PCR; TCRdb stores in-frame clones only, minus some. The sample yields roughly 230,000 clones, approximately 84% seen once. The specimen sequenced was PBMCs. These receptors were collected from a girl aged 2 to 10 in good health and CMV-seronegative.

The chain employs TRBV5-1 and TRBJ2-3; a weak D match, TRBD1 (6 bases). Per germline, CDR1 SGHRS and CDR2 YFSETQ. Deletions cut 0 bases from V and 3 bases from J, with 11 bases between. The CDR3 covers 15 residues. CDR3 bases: TGCGCCAGCAGCTTGGACAGGGTAATTACAGATACGCAGTATTTT. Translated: CASSLDRVITDTQYF.

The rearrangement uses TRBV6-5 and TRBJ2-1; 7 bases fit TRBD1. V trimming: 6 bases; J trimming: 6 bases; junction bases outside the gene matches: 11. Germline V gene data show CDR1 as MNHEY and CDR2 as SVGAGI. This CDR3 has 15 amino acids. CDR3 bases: TGTGCCAGCAGCCACGACAGGGAAGGGGGCAATGAGCAGTTCTTC. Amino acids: CASSHDREGGNEQFF.

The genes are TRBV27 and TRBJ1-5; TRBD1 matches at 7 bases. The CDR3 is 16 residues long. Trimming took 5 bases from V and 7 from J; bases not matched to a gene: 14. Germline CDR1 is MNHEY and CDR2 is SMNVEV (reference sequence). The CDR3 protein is CASSNRGLGPYQPQHF. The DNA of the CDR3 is TGTGCCAGCAGTAACAGGGGTCTCGGGCCCTACCAGCCCCAGCATTTT.

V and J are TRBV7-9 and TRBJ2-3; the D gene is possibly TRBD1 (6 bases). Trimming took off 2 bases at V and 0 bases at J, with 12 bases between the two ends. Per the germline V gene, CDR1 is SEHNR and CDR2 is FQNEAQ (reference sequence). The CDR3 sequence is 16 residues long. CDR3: CASSLNGQGSTDTQYF. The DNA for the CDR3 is TGTGCCAGCAGCTTAAATGGGCAGGGGAGCACAGATACGCAGTATTTT.

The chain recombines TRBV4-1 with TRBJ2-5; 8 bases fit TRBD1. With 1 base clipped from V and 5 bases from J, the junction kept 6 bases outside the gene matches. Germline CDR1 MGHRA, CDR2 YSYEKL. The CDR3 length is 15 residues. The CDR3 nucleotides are TGCGCCAGCAGCCAAGGTTCAGGGGGCTTGGAGACCCAGTACTTC. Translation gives CASSQGSGGLETQYF.

The CDR3 sequence: CASSLEGLAGGEQYF. In DNA, the CDR3 is TGCGCCAGCAGCTTGGAGGGCCTAGCGGGAGGGGAGCAGTACTTC. V gene TRBV5-1 combines with J gene TRBJ2-7; TRBD2 matches 12 bases. The ends lost 0 bases at V and 7 bases at J; junction bases unmatched: 5. CDR1 SGHRS and CDR2 YFSETQ come from the germline V gene. This CDR3 is built from 15 residues.

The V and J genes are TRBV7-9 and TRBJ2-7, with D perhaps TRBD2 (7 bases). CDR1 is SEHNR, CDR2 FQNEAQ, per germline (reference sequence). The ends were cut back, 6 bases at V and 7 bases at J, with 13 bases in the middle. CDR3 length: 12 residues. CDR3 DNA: TGTGCCAGCAGGGCGGGGGCCGGGGAGCAGTACTTC. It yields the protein CASRAGAGEQYF.

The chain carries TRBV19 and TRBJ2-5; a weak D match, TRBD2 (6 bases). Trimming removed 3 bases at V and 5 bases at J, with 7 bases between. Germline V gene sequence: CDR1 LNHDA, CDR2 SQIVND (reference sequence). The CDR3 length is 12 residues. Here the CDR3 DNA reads TGTGCCAGTAGTATTGCGGGGGAGACCCAGTACTTC. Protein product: CASSIAGETQYF.

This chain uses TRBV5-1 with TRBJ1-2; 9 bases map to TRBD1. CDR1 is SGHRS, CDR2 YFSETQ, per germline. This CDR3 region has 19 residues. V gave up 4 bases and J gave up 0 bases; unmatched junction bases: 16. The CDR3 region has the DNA TGCGCCAGCAGCGTCCTGCCCGGGACAGGGCTGCCCGCTAACTATGGCTACACCTTC. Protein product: CASSVLPGTGLPANYGYTF.